Below, 12 T cell receptor beta chains from the same sample are listed, as sequenced in a study of human T cells and chemical hapten exposure. A single record per CDR3 protein comes from TCRdb applying MiXCR to the RACE reads. Among more than 110,000 distinct CDR3 sequences listed, roughly 10% were seen once. Time point reported: patch test 2, 6 weeks after DPC sensitization. Treatment given: therapeutic diphenylcyclopropenone sensitization with weekly scalp DPC. Sequenced here: whole blood, sampled in connection with sensitization to the hapten diphenylcyclopropenone (DPC). Receptor source: a woman between 45 and 65 years old with alopecia areata. Some clones in this sample may be carry-over from other donors' samples.

The chain combines TRBV20-1 with TRBJ2-5; 8 bases line up with TRBD1. The J segment lost 5 bases and the V segment lost 1 base, leaving 15 bases of the junction unmatched. Germline V gives CDR1 DFQATT, CDR2 SNEGSKA (reference sequence). The CDR3 is 17 amino acids. As DNA, the CDR3 is TGCAGTGCTAGAGGCAGGGGGCTATCCACCTCGCGGGAGACCCAGTACTTC. Translating it yields CSARGRGLSTSRETQYF.

This clonotype was detected many times. The chain is built from TRBV28 and TRBJ2-1; 9 positions match TRBD1. The CDR3 spans 14 residues. CDR1 and CDR2 (germline): MDHEN, SYDVKM. J was trimmed by 8 bases and V by 8 bases; bases with no gene match: 10. CDR3: CASVRDRVIHEQFF. The CDR3 bases are TGTGCCAGCGTCCGGGACAGGGTTATCCATGAGCAGTTCTTC.

This clonotype was counted only a few times. This rearrangement joins TRBV4-3 to TRBJ2-3, with a possible D match to TRBD2 (6 bases). Per germline, CDR1 LGHNA and CDR2 YSLEER. The CDR3 runs to 18 residues. Trimming left V 3 bases short and J 6 bases short, with 25 bases between. The CDR3 loop is CASSQGDGSRSKRDTQYF. The CDR3 nucleotides read TGCGCCAGCAGCCAGGGGGACGGGAGCCGATCGAAAAGGGATACGCAGTATTTT.

V is TRBV10-1 and J is TRBJ2-1, with 11 bases aligning to TRBD2. CDR1 is WNHNN and CDR2 is SYGVQD in the germline V gene (reference sequence). Trimming took 4 bases from V and 8 from J; bases not matched to a gene: 7. This CDR3 is built from 15 residues. The CDR3 coding sequence is TGCGCCAGCAGTGGTAGCGGGAGGGCCCGCGATGAGCAGTTCTTC. Amino acids: CASSGSGRARDEQFF.

This clonotype came up a few times. This chain uses TRBV28 with TRBJ2-3; either TRBD1 or TRBD2 may supply D (5 bases each). V was trimmed by 7 bases and J by 0 bases, leaving 11 bases between them. CDR1 and CDR2 from the germline V gene are MDHEN and SYDVKM. This CDR3 is 14 amino acids long. The CDR3 DNA follows: TGTGCCAGCATGCTGGGGACGAGCACAGATACGCAGTATTTT. Residues: CASMLGTSTDTQYF.

This clonotype has a count of ten or more. J is TRBJ2-3 and V is TRBV5-1; D is uncertain. The CDR3 is 11 amino acids. Per germline, CDR1 SGHRS and CDR2 YFSETQ. V was clipped by 5 bases and J by 2 bases, with 3 bases between them. The CDR3 is CASRYTDTQYF. The CDR3 nucleotides are TGCGCCAGCAGATACACAGATACGCAGTATTTT.

The rearrangement links TRBV27 to TRBJ2-5; no definite D call. The CDR3 spans 11 residues. Trimming took 6 bases from V and 9 from J, leaving 11 bases between them. Germline V lookup: CDR1 MNHEY, CDR2 SMNVEV (reference sequence). This CDR3 is CASSPALAQYF. The CDR3 bases are TGTGCCAGCAGCCCCGCGCTGGCCCAGTACTTC.

This clonotype was detected only a few times. The rearrangement joins TRBV29-1 to TRBJ2-4; the match to TRBD1 covers 8 bases. J lost 0 bases, V lost 2 bases, and 12 bases had no gene match. CDR1 and CDR2 (germline): SQVTM, ANQGSEA. The CDR3 extends over 18 amino acids. CDR3 sequence reads: CSVEWALAGGLAKNIQYF. For the CDR3, the DNA is TGCAGCGTTGAATGGGCCCTTGCAGGGGGCCTAGCCAAAAACATTCAGTACTTC.

This clonotype was detected only a few times. The chain couples TRBV25-1 to TRBJ2-7, with 13 bases matching TRBD2. The CDR3 runs to 17 residues. The germline V gene encodes CDR1 MGHDK and CDR2 SYGVNS. Trimming took 2 bases from V and 7 from J; bases not matched to a gene: 11. The DNA for the CDR3 is TGTGCCAGCAGTGAACCCCTGGGACTAGCGGGAACGGGTGAGCAGTACTTC. The encoded protein is CASSEPLGLAGTGEQYF.

In nucleotides, the CDR3 is TGTGCCAGCACCAAGGGGGGTAGCAATCAGCCCCAGCATTTT. The encoded protein is CASTKGGSNQPQHF. The rearrangement links TRBV6-6 to TRBJ1-5; D is possibly TRBD1 (6 bases). The V gene's germline CDR1 is MNHNY and CDR2 SVGAGI (reference sequence). This CDR3 region has 14 residues. V lost 7 bases to trimming and J lost 0 bases, with 10 bases between them.

The chain is built from TRBV20-1 and TRBJ2-3; 7 nucleotides line up with TRBD2. Germline V lookup: CDR1 DFQATT, CDR2 SNEGSKA (reference sequence). The CDR3 consists of 11 residues. This CDR3 is CSGGTTDTQYF. The CDR3 coding sequence is TGCAGCGGGGGGACCACAGATACGCAGTATTTT.

The chain has TRBV20-1 and TRBJ1-1, with 9 bases fitting TRBD1. Germline V gene lookup returns CDR1 DFQATT and CDR2 SNEGSKA (reference sequence). Losses at the gene ends were 0 bases for V and 5 bases for J; bases not matched to a gene: 7. This CDR3 spans 15 amino acids. The CDR3 sequence: CSARDKGQGFTEAFF. The CDR3 DNA reads TGCAGTGCTAGAGATAAGGGACAGGGATTTACTGAAGCTTTCTTT.